The 3 T cell receptor beta chains in this list originate from one sample, sequenced in a study of beta chain features in type 1 diabetes. Study-level findings and limits: Shorter TCRB CDR3s, moderately but significantly so, were found in Type 1 diabetes patients in all four CD4+ subsets.

Antigens of these TCRs are unknown. Of the isolated RNA, all was reverse transcribed, and so the sequenced material was expressed TCRB transcripts. TCRdb's copy holds only in-frame clones and misses some; the assay was immunoSEQ multiplex PCR. Counted here are a few hundred thousand clones, approximately 12% occurring once; the ten biggest clones make up over 0.014%. The sample consisted of naive CD4+ T cells from blood. These receptors were taken from a woman in her late teens or twenties with type 1 diabetes.

The chain recombines TRBV5-1 with TRBJ2-7, with TRBD2 identical over 9 bases. This CDR3 comprises 14 residues. The V gene's germline CDR1 is SGHRS and CDR2 YFSETQ. V was pared by 7 bases and J by 4 bases, with 9 bases of the junction left unmatched. The CDR3 loop is CASPAGGRGYEQYV. The CDR3 bases are TGCGCCAGCCCAGCGGGAGGCCGTGGGTACGAGCAGTACGTC.

This clone was observed a handful of times. The rearrangement joins TRBV10-2 to TRBJ2-1; tentatively, D is TRBD2 (6 bases). V lost 3 bases and J 0 bases, leaving 9 bases between the germline ends. This CDR3 comprises 15 residues. Germline V gene data show CDR1 as WSHSY and CDR2 as SAAADI. The CDR3 reads CASSDYGSSYNEQFF. CDR3 bases: TGCGCCAGCAGTGATTACGGGAGCTCCTACAATGAGCAGTTCTTC.

This clone has just a few counts. The V and J genes are TRBV28 and TRBJ2-3; 9 bases are a match to TRBD1. CDR1 and CDR2 from the germline V gene are MDHEN and SYDVKM. The CDR3 contains 16 residues. Trimming cost V 5 bases and J 5 bases; bases outside gene matches: 11. CDR3 protein: CASSPSPGQGVDTQYF. Written as DNA, the CDR3 is TGTGCCAGCAGTCCATCTCCGGGACAGGGCGTAGATACGCAGTATTTT.